Each of the 21 T cell receptor beta chains below was sequenced from the same sample in a study of tumor and adjacent non-tumor tissue in lung cancer. TCRbeta libraries were built with three rounds of nested PCR, modified from ARM-PCR. TCRdb reprocessed the multiplex PCR reads via MiXCR and lists one record per CDR3 protein. The data hold about 43,000 distinct CDR3 sequences, with approximately 61% observed a single time. No cell sorting was done before RNA was extracted from the tissue. The normal lung tissue was taken more than 3 cm from the tumor edge. Sequenced input: distant non-tumor lung tissue. These receptors all come from a man in his forties or fifties with non-small cell lung cancer.

With regard to this clonotype: A read error may produce the germline difference seen at one junction end. The V gene is TRBV28, the J gene TRBJ1-4; D is unresolved. The CDR3 covers 11 residues. The germline V gene encodes CDR1 MDHEN and CDR2 SYDVKM. This chain's CDR3 is CASGSDEKVFF. For the CDR3, the DNA is TGTGCCAGCGGTTCTGATGAAAAAGTGTTTTTT.

Notes on this clonotype: One junction end disagrees with the germline gene, perhaps due to a read error. The chain recombines TRBV6-2 or TRBV6-3 with TRBJ2-1, with D unresolved. Germline CDR1 reads MNHEY; CDR2 reads SVGEGT. This CDR3 has 12 residues. The CDR3: CASCGSYIEQFF. The CDR3 DNA reads as TGTGCCAGCTGCGGCTCCTACATTGAGCAGTTCTTC.

With regard to this clonotype: Its ends do not fully match the called genes, so a read error is possible. The chain has TRBV10-3 and TRBJ2-2; tentatively, D is TRBD2 (5 bases). Germline CDR1 and CDR2: ENHRY and SYGVKD. CDR3 length: 15 amino acids. Here the CDR3 reads CDISERLVGVGELFF. The DNA for the CDR3 is TGTGACATCAGTGAACGGCTAGTGGGAGTCGGGGAGCTGTTTTTT.

This clonotype was seen just once. The chain couples TRBV6-5 to TRBJ2-2; a possible D gene is TRBD2 (5 bases). The germline V gene encodes CDR1 MNHEY and CDR2 SVGAGI. V lost 5 bases to trimming and J lost 8 bases, with 24 bases between them. The CDR3 loop spans 17 amino acids. As DNA, the CDR3 is TGTGCCAGCAGTCTCCTCCTTCCGCCCCAGGAGGCGGGGGAGCTGTTTTTT. Translated, it gives CASSLLLPPQEAGELFF.

This clonotype was observed once. Possible read error: a much larger clone is one base away. This sequence joins TRBV11-2 and TRBJ2-1; D possibly corresponds to TRBD1 (6 bases). Deletions cut 5 bases from V and 2 bases from J, with 13 bases between. Germline V gene sequence: CDR1 SGHAT, CDR2 FQNNGV. CDR3 length: 15 amino acids. CDR3 bases: TGTGCCAGCAGCGTACTAGGGGGAGCCTACAATGAGCAGTTCTTC. Translation: CASSVLGGAYNEQFF.

This clonotype was observed a handful of times. The junction shows a germline mismatch at one end, possibly a read error. V gene TRBV11-3 combines with J gene TRBJ2-2, with D perhaps matching TRBD1 (5 bases). CDR1 SGHNT and CDR2 YENEEA come from the germline V gene. The CDR3 loop spans 15 amino acids. CDR3 in amino acids: CVSSPTRVDTGELFF. In DNA, the CDR3 is TGTGTCAGCAGCCCTACCAGGGTGGATACCGGGGAGCTGTTTTTT. Supplemented by reference TRBV11-3 and TRBJ2-2, the full variable domain reads EAGVVQSPRYKIIEKKQPVAFWCNPISGHNTLYWYLQNLGQGPELLIRYENEEAVDDSQLPKDRFSAERLKGVDSTLKIQPAELGDSAVYLCVSSPTRVDTGELFFGEGSRLTVL.

A remark on this clonotype: This clone may be a read error of a much larger clone one base away. The gene calls are TRBV5-6 and TRBJ2-1; D possibly corresponds to TRBD2 (6 bases). The CDR3 has 13 amino acids. CDR1 is SGHDT and CDR2 is YYEEEE in the germline V gene. CDR3 amino acids: CTSSLASVDEQFF. The CDR3 coding sequence is TGTACCAGCAGCTTGGCTAGCGTGGATGAGCAGTTCTTC.

This clonotype occurred many times. The chain links TRBV5-1 to TRBJ2-1; D gene ambiguous. This CDR3 has 15 residues. V was cut by 2 bases and J by 9 bases, with 18 bases left in between. Germline lookup yields CDR1 SGHRS and CDR2 YFSETQ. CDR3 residues: CASSFLSGIDGEQFF. The CDR3 nucleotides are TGCGCCAGCAGCTTCCTGTCAGGAATAGATGGTGAGCAGTTCTTC.

This clonotype turned up a few times. The chain combines TRBV11-2 with TRBJ1-1, with unresolved D. This CDR3 comprises 14 residues. The germline gives CDR1 SGHAT, CDR2 FQNNGV. Trimming shortened V by 5 bases and J by 8 bases, and 18 bases separated the two germline ends. In DNA form, the CDR3 reads TGTGCCAGCAGCCCATGTGGGCCGGGCACCGAAGCTTTCTTT. Amino acids: CASSPCGPGTEAFF.

This clonotype was detected a few times. The chain joins TRBV2 to TRBJ1-5; D call uncertain. CDR1 is SNHLY and CDR2 is FYNNEI in the germline V gene. There are 15 residues in the CDR3. The V end lost 5 bases, the J end lost 0 bases, and 11 bases lay between the germline ends. DNA of the CDR3: TGTGCCAGCAGTCGTCTAACCAATAGCAATCAGCCCCAGCATTTT. It translates to CASSRLTNSNQPQHF. The entire variable domain, with the rest obtained from reference TRBV2 and TRBJ1-5, is as follows: EPEVTQTPSHQVTQMGQEVILRCVPISNHLYFYWYRQILGQKVEFLVSFYNNEISEKSEIFDDQFSVERPDGSNFTLKIRSTKLEDSAMYFCASSRLTNSNQPQHFGDGTRLSIL.

Notes on this clonotype: One junction end disagrees with the germline gene, perhaps due to a read error. The chain is built from TRBV28 and TRBJ2-3; D possibly corresponds to TRBD2 (7 bases). The CDR3 has 17 amino acids. CDR1 MDHEN and CDR2 SYDVKM come from the germline V gene. The chain's CDR3 is CASSPPREGVGAYTQYF. The CDR3 DNA is TGTGCCAGCAGCCCACCCAGGGAGGGGGTAGGGGCATATACGCAATATTTT.

With regard to this clonotype: Its ends do not fully match the called genes, so a read error is possible. The chain recombines TRBV11-2 with TRBJ2-7; 11 nucleotides agree with TRBD1. Germline CDR1 SGHAT, CDR2 FQNNGV. There are 15 residues in the CDR3. The CDR3 DNA reads as TGTGCCAGCAGCTTAGGGACAGGGGGCTCATACGGGCAGTACTTC. It specifies CASSLGTGGSYGQYF.

As concerns this clonotype: A read error may explain this, as a much larger clone is one base away. V and J are TRBV19 and TRBJ1-1, with TRBD1 as a possible D gene (6 bases). Germline CDR1 is LNHDA and CDR2 is SQIVND (reference sequence). Trimming took 7 bases from V and 7 from J, leaving 16 bases between them. There are 13 residues in the CDR3. The DNA of the CDR3 is TGTGCCAGTAATATGACCGGGACAATTGAAGCTTTCTTT. Protein: CASNMTGTIEAFF.

V and J are TRBV11-2 and TRBJ2-3; unclear D gene. The CDR3 sequence is 12 residues long. Germline V gene lookup returns CDR1 SGHAT and CDR2 FQNNGV. Trimming took off 9 bases at V and 4 bases at J, with 11 bases between the two ends. The CDR3 sequence: CARSTLADTQYF. The CDR3 DNA reads TGTGCCAGGAGCACGCTAGCAGATACGCAGTATTTT.

Note on this clonotype: At one of its ends the junction is not consistent with the germline gene, which may arise from a read error. The V and J genes are TRBV11-1 and TRBJ1-1; 7 nucleotides match TRBD1. In germline, CDR1 is SGHAT, CDR2 FQDESV (reference sequence). This CDR3 has 13 amino acids. In DNA form, the CDR3 reads TGTGCCAGTTGCCCCGGGACAGAGGATGAAGCTTTTTTT. Residues: CASCPGTEDEAFF.

This clonotype was recorded only once. This may arise from a read error, as a much more abundant clone is one base away. The rearrangement links TRBV5-1 to TRBJ1-1; 11 bases line up with TRBD1. CDR1 is SGHRS and CDR2 is YFSETQ in the germline V gene. V was pared by 3 bases and J by 6 bases, with 4 bases of the junction left unmatched. This CDR3 has 14 residues. CDR3 region: CASSWGTGGAEAFF. The CDR3 nucleotides read TGCGCCAGCAGCTGGGGGACAGGGGGTGCTGAAGCTTTCTTT.

By share of the sample, this clonotype is medium-sized. The CDR3 DNA reads TGTGCCAGCAGTTCCGGGACTAGCCCGACAAGACTTTCCTACGAGCAGTACTTC. Translation gives CASSSGTSPTRLSYEQYF. The chain combines TRBV11-2 with TRBJ2-7; 9 bases are a match to TRBD2. The V gene end was trimmed by 6 bases and the J gene end by 1 base; junction bases not matched to a gene: 16. This CDR3 contains 18 residues. Germline loops: CDR1 SGHAT, CDR2 FQNNGV.

The genes are TRBV21-1 and TRBJ2-1; the table's D call TRBD2 went unverified against the DNA. TRBV21-1 is an annotated pseudogene. The CDR3 runs 13 residues. CDR3 bases: TGTGCCAGCGTTAGCGGGACTTACAATGACCAGTTCTTC. Translated: CASVSGTYNDQFF.

The J gene is TRBJ1-1, the V gene TRBV4-1; 7 positions agree with TRBD1. The CDR3 covers 15 residues. Germline V gene sequence: CDR1 MGHRA, CDR2 YSYEKL. In DNA, the CDR3 is TGCACCAACAGCCAAGGGGACAGCATGATCACTGAAGCTTTCTTT. Amino acids: CTNSQGDSMITEAFF.

The gene calls are TRBV20-1 and TRBJ1-2, with TRBD1 matching 8 bases. Germline V gene sequence: CDR1 DFQATT, CDR2 SNEGSKA (reference sequence). The CDR3 has 12 residues. The CDR3 loop is CNVIQGDYGYTF. In DNA form, the CDR3 reads TGCAATGTTATACAGGGGGACTATGGCTACACCTTC.

Points on this clonotype: Because it lacks the conserved phenylalanine or tryptophan at the end, this CDR3 is likely a read error. The rearrangement links TRBV30 to TRBJ1-1; D remains ambiguous. CDR1 and CDR2 from the germline V gene are GTSNPN and SVGIG (reference sequence). CDR3 length equals 16 residues. CDR3 in amino acids: CAWSGSEAGGNTEAFS. In nucleotides, the CDR3 is TGTGCCTGGAGTGGGAGTGAGGCAGGCGGCAACACCGAAGCTTTCTCT.